This TCR gamma chain was captured by sequencing in a study of gamma-delta T cells after stem cell transplantation. TCRdb reanalysed the RT-PCR reads with CATT. The sample consists of hundreds of gamma-chain clones, around 20% of them appearing once. By sample share, this clone is large. The germline gives CDR1 EGSTGY, CDR2 YDSYTSSV. The CDR3 contains 13 residues. Trimming took 4 bases from V and 3 from J; bases not matched to a gene: 6. This chain joins TRGV4 and TRGJ1 or TRGJ2. As TCRdb names no J gene, one was assigned here on the basis of a DNA match to germline. Sequencing was carried out using gamma-delta T cells. The clonotype comes from a human donor. It is not recorded whose cells these are; they may come from a transplant donor. CDR3 bases: TGTGCCACCTGGGAATCGGTTTATTATAAGAAACTCTTT. It yields the protein CATWESVYYKKLF.